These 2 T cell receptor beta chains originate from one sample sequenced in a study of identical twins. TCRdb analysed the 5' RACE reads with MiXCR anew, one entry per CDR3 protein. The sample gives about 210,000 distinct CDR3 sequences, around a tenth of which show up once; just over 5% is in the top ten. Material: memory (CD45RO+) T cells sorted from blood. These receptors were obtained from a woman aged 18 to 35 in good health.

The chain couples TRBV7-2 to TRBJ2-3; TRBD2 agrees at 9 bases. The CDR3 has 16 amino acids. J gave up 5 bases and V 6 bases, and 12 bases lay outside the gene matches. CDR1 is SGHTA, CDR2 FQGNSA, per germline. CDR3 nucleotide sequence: TGTGCCAGCAGGGCGGTTGGCCTAGCGGGAATAGATACGCAGTATTTT. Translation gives CASRAVGLAGIDTQYF.

The CDR3 bases are TGTGCCAGCAGCGTAGATCCCCTGGGTAGCGGCAGCGAGCAGTTCTTC. It codes for CASSVDPLGSGSEQFF. The V call is TRBV9, the J call TRBJ2-1; a possible D gene is TRBD2 (6 bases). This CDR3 is 16 amino acids long. Germline-derived CDR1 and CDR2 are SGDLS and YYNGEE. V lost 0 bases to trimming and J lost 10 bases, with 20 bases between them.